The sequence of this TCR beta chain was determined in a study of vaccination and CD4 T cells after COVID-19. Worth noting for this clonotype: The antigen remains unidentified.

Germline CDR1 reads KGHDR; CDR2 reads SFDVKD. The V and J ends lost 5 bases and 4 bases respectively, with 9 bases between them. The CDR3 extends over 13 amino acids. Sequence data for DNA of cultured CD4+ T cells were generated by the Oncomine TCR Beta short-read assay. Genomic DNA was extracted from cultured CD4+ T cells. TCRdb recomputed calls from the PCR reads with MiXCR, one row per CDR3 protein. Of 8,500 to 9,500 distinct CDR3 sequences listed, less than 55% are singletons. Documented treatment: approximately 9-day PBMC culture with coronavirus spike peptide pools or control peptides (ViraFEST assay). Before the COVID-19 pandemic (2011-2018), CD4+ T cells were obtained from the unexposed donor. Under the ViraFEST approach, antigen-specific T cells were expanded with peptide pools and TCRs subsequently sequenced.

The chain recombines TRBV24-1 with TRBJ2-3, with a tentative D call TRBD2 (5 bases). The sequence derives from a human donor in good health. The sample comprised CD4+ T cells from blood, cultured in vitro. The CDR3 loop is CATSGIGADTQYF. The DNA for the CDR3 is TGTGCCACCAGTGGTATCGGGGCAGATACGCAGTATTTT.